This T cell receptor (beta chain) appears in the sequencing data of a study of T cells in Graves' hyperthyroidism and ophthalmopathy. TCR beta CDR3 regions were amplified from RNA. Using the HTBI primer set, a first-round RT-PCR was run on the TCR CDR3. TCRdb reprocessed the multiplex PCR reads with MiXCR, giving one entry per CDR3 protein. The sample records 550,000 to 700,000 distinct CDR3 sequences, about 14% being singletons. Clinical symptoms, serum thyroxine and TRAb, thyroid ultrasound and orbital computed tomography were used for the diagnoses. What was sequenced was blood. This TCR derives from a woman in her 40s with Graves' ophthalmopathy.

CDR3 protein: CASSPRTSGGKETQYF. CDR3 DNA sequence: TGTGCCAGTAGTCCCCGGACTAGCGGAGGGAAAGAGACCCAGTACTTC. The rearrangement links TRBV19 to TRBJ2-5; TRBD2 agrees at 10 bases. From germline, CDR1 is LNHDA and CDR2 SQIVND (reference sequence). The CDR3 consists of 16 residues. V lost 5 bases to trimming and J lost 3 bases; unmatched junction nucleotides: 9.